These T cell receptor beta chains were read from a single sample in a study of T cell clones after liver transplantation. Libraries were prepared by immunoSEQ multiplex PCR; TCRdb keeps only in-frame clonotypes and omits some of them. Here the sample spans around 110,000 clones, over 75% being singletons. The material sequenced was CD4+ T cells from blood, taken 12 months after liver transplant. These receptors were taken from a human patient who received a liver transplant. Some of these T cells may belong to the graft donor. Each CDR3 is given with its conserved first and last residue. Fields, in order: clone size, J gene, D gene, V gene, CDR3 protein, CDR3 DNA. A D gene is named only where the DNA matches it firmly. The listing skips clone size in some rows; elsewhere it reads once, few, many or a size class.

-,TRBJ1-1,-,TRBV28,CASTPPEMNTEAFF,TGTGCCAGCACCCCTCCGGAGATGAACACTGAAGCTTTCTTT
-,TRBJ2-7,-,TRBV9,CASSPAGIEQYF,TGTGCCAGCAGCCCGGCAGGGATCGAGCAGTACTTC
-,TRBJ1-1,-,TRBV5-1,CASSLAGPRGTEAFF,TGCGCCAGCAGCTTGGCGGGCCCTCGAGGGACTGAAGCTTTCTTT
once,TRBJ1-1,-,TRBV18,CASSLREVAMNTEAFF,TGTGCCAGCTCTCTACGAGAGGTGGCAATGAACACTGAAGCTTTCTTT
once,TRBJ1-1,-,TRBV5-8,CASSFNRGNMEAFF,TGTGCCAGCAGCTTCAACAGAGGGAACATGGAAGCTTTCTTT
-,TRBJ2-1,TRBD2,TRBV5-1,CASSLEIAGGTRTVWHNEQFF,TGCGCCAGCAGCTTGGAGATAGCGGGAGGAACCCGGACGGTTTGGCACAATGAGCAGTTCTTC
-,TRBJ2-1,TRBD2,TRBV6-5,CASSLDLAGGADEQFF,TGTGCCAGCAGTTTAGACTTAGCGGGAGGTGCGGATGAGCAGTTCTTC
-,TRBJ2-7,TRBD1,TRBV6-1,CASSVTGTGSGSYEQYF,TGTGCCAGCAGTGTAACCGGGACAGGGTCTGGGTCCTACGAGCAGTACTTC
-,TRBJ2-1,-,TRBV14,CASRQSTNEQFF,TGTGCCAGCAGACAGAGCACGAATGAGCAGTTCTTC
-,TRBJ2-5,-,TRBV14,CASSQVGGETQYF,TGTGCCAGCAGCCAAGTAGGGGGAGAGACCCAGTACTTC
-,TRBJ2-5,TRBD1,TRBV7-2,CASSRTGRQGFAEKTQYF,TGTGCCAGCAGCCGGACCGGAAGACAGGGTTTTGCGGAAAAGACCCAGTACTTC
-,TRBJ2-3,TRBD1,TRBV7-9,CASSFSGGADTQYF,TGTGCCAGCAGCTTCTCAGGGGGAGCAGATACGCAGTATTTT
-,TRBJ1-2,-,TRBV11-3,CASSFSTGPDNYGYTF,TGTGCCAGCAGCTTTTCGACAGGACCGGATAACTATGGCTACACCTTC
-,TRBJ1-3,-,TRBV4-3,CASSQDLRQEPGNTIYF,TGCGCCAGCAGCCAAGATCTGAGACAGGAGCCTGGAAACACCATATATTTT
-,TRBJ1-5,-,TRBV29-1,CSDNQPQHF,TGCAGCGATAATCAGCCCCAGCATTTT
-,TRBJ2-7,TRBD2,TRBV7-2,CASSRSGEQYF,TGTGCCAGCAGCCGTAGCGGGGAGCAGTACTTC
-,TRBJ1-2,TRBD1,TRBV9,CASSVGTGGRGYTF,TGTGCCAGCAGCGTTGGTACAGGGGGCCGGGGCTACACCTTC
-,TRBJ2-6,TRBD1,TRBV7-8,CASSTTGGASRGANVLTF,TGTGCCAGCAGCACAACAGGGGGCGCTTCCCGAGGGGCCAACGTCCTGACTTTC
-,TRBJ2-1,TRBD2,TRBV7-3,CASSLKETSGNEQFF,TGTGCCAGCAGCTTAAAGGAGACTAGCGGAAATGAGCAGTTCTTC
-,TRBJ2-7,-,TRBV7-9,CASTRDSYEQYF,TGTGCCAGCACCAGAGACTCCTACGAGCAGTACTTC
few,TRBJ2-2,-,TRBV19,CASSTGELFF,TGTGCCAGTTCCACCGGGGAGCTGTTTTTT
-,TRBJ2-3,-,TRBV18,CASSPRQPTDTQYF,TGTGCCAGCTCACCGAGGCAGCCCACAGATACGCAGTATTTT
-,TRBJ1-1,-,TRBV5-3,CARSSRRRANTEAFF,TGTGCCAGAAGCTCCCGGAGGAGGGCGAACACTGAAGCTTTCTTT
-,TRBJ2-5,-,TRBV19,CASKGWEAVGETQYF,TGTGCCAGTAAGGGGTGGGAGGCCGTAGGGGAGACCCAGTACTTC